The source of this TCR beta chain is a study of cytomegalovirus exposure and HLA in healthy donors. Study background: Samples from HLA-typed donors yielded approximately 80 million unique TCRs in an early data release.

Germline V gives CDR1 MNHEY, CDR2 SVGAGI. The CDR3 has 14 amino acids. V lost 6 bases, J lost 1 base, and 9 bases lay in between. General observations from the study: 87-base-pair reads could not separate some V segments, including TRBV6-2 and TRBV6-3. Most TCR sequences showed up rarely, but some public TCRs showed up in many donors. Presence/absence comparisons presumed near-even sequencing depth among donors.

On this clone: Its specificity is unknown.

In the PCR, 60 Vbeta and 13 Jbeta primers were used. Sequenced by immunoSEQ multiplex PCR; TCRdb stores in-frame clones only, minus some. The sample has approximately 160,000 clones; around 80% are singletons. The sample was PBMCs. This TCR came from a female donor in good health and CMV-seronegative. This rearrangement joins TRBV6-5 to TRBJ2-2; tentative D call: TRBD2 (6 bases). This chain's CDR3 is CASRRTMNTGELFF. The DNA for the CDR3 is TGTGCCAGCAGGAGGACTATGAACACCGGGGAGCTGTTTTTT.